This TCR beta chain was captured by sequencing in a study of cytomegalovirus exposure and HLA in healthy donors. Study outcomes and limitations: An observed cluster of highly shared sequence variants was recorded as a likely sequencing artifact. A few of the chains that were CMV-associated were confirmed in vitro to be specific for CMV antigens. A missense DCLRE1C variant was associated with V- and J-gene trimming of TCR beta chains in a later analysis, and an independent cohort replicated the association.

On this clone itself: Antigen unknown.

Germline V CDR1 and CDR2: SGHRS, YFSETQ. V was trimmed by 0 bases and J by 3 bases, leaving 13 bases between them. The CDR3 length is 16 residues. It was with 60 Vbeta and 13 Jbeta primers that the PCR ran. Generated by immunoSEQ multiplex PCR, the TCRdb table keeps only in-frame clones and is missing some. The data hold approximately 190,000 clones, with approximately 79% observed a single time. The rearrangement uses TRBV5-1 and TRBJ1-5; D might be TRBD1 (6 bases). The origin of this receptor is a man in his forties in good health and CMV-seropositive. Sequencing used PBMCs. CDR3 nucleotides: TGCGCCAGCAGCTTGGCCGGGGAGGGGGACAATCAGCCCCAGCATTTT. Translated, it gives CASSLAGEGDNQPQHF.